These T cell receptor beta chains were read from a single sample in a study of blood T cell repertoires in COVID-19. Libraries were prepared by immunoSEQ multiplex PCR; TCRdb keeps only in-frame clonotypes and omits some of them. The table lists roughly 180,000 clones, around 80% of them singletons, with roughly 7% in the top ten. Sequencing was carried out using peripheral blood. The receptors here all came from a human donor in a cohort sampled during active COVID-19. The CDR3 runs from the conserved cysteine through the conserved F or W. Each record gives: J gene, D gene, V gene, clone size, CDR3 DNA, CDR3 protein. A D gene is named only where the DNA matches it firmly. Rows give clone size only sometimes, using once, few, many, or a class for an expanded clone.

>TRBJ2-1|.|TRBV6-4|.
TGTGCCAGCAGTCGTCAGGTCGGCTACAATGAGCAGTTCTTC
CASSRQVGYNEQFF
>TRBJ2-7|.|TRBV9|.
TGTGCCAGCAGCGTAGATGCGGGGACGGACGAGCAGTACTTC
CASSVDAGTDEQYF
>TRBJ2-7|.|TRBV18|.
TGTGCCAGCTCACCGGGGGGGCGAAAGGGCGAGCAGTACTTC
CASSPGGRKGEQYF
>TRBJ2-2|.|TRBV12-5|few
TGTGCTAGTGTAAAACGGGGGGCCGAGACCGGGGAGCTGTTTTTT
CASVKRGAETGELFF
>TRBJ2-1|.|TRBV5-1|.
TGCGCCAGCAACGTTGACGACAACAATGAGCAGTTCTTC
CASNVDDNNEQFF
>TRBJ1-6|.|TRBV3-1/TRBV3-2|.
TGTGCCAGCAGCCCCTTTAATTCACCCCTCCACTTT
CASSPFNSPLHF
>TRBJ1-2|.|TRBV6-5|few
TGTGCCAGCAGTTACTCGGCAGTCTATGGCTACACCTTC
CASSYSAVYGYTF
>TRBJ2-5|.|TRBV12-5|.
TGTGCTAGTGGTTTGCCCGGGTGGGGAGGCCACCAAGAGACCCAGTACTTC
CASGLPGWGGHQETQYF
>TRBJ1-2|TRBD1|TRBV6-5|.
TGTGCCAGCACTCGGGACAGATTAAACTATGGCTACACCTTC
CASTRDRLNYGYTF
>TRBJ1-2|TRBD1|TRBV7-2|.
TGTGCCAGCAGCCGTAGAGGGGGCCAAGCTAACTATGGCTACACCTTC
CASSRRGGQANYGYTF